The 27 T cell receptor beta chains presented below share a single source sample, sequenced in a study of regulatory T cells in long-lasting Graves disease. The time point was: newly diagnosed GD, antithyroid drugs for less than 3 months. The TCR library used RNA extracted from PBMCs. In building TCR beta libraries, iRepertoire HTBI primers were used together with Arm-PCR of CDR3 regions. TCRdb ran MiXCR on the multiplex PCR reads and lists one entry per CDR3 protein. Here the sample spans 400,000 to 450,000 distinct CDR3 sequences, about a sixth being singletons. These data also featured in a second study, about T cells in Graves' hyperthyroidism and ophthalmopathy.

The specimen was peripheral blood mononuclear cells (PBMCs), collected at new diagnosis, from a patient treated with antithyroid drugs. The receptors were gathered from a woman between 25 and 40 years old with Graves disease.

This clonotype has a count of ten or more. The genes are TRBV20-1 and TRBJ2-7; TRBD2 might be the D (5 bases). The V gene's germline CDR1 is DFQATT and CDR2 SNEGSKA (reference sequence). Trimming cost V 0 bases and J 6 bases, with 15 bases left between them. This CDR3 is 14 amino acids long. This CDR3 reads CSARDLVGVGEQYF. The CDR3 DNA sequence: TGCAGTGCTAGAGATCTTGTGGGAGTAGGCGAGCAGTACTTC.

V and J are TRBV6-9 and TRBJ1-4, with TRBD1 matching over 7 bases. The CDR3 consists of 16 residues. The germline gives CDR1 MNHGY, CDR2 SVAAGI. After removal of 7 bases from V and 4 bases from J, the junction contained 12 bases not matched to a gene. The CDR3 loop is CASKTPWTGNNEKLFF. The CDR3 coding sequence is TGTGCCAGCAAGACCCCCTGGACAGGCAATAATGAAAAACTGTTTTTT.

The V call is TRBV11-2, the J call TRBJ2-3; TRBD1 aligns across 8 bases. The CDR3 sequence is 15 residues long. Germline CDR1 SGHAT, CDR2 FQNNGV. J lost 6 bases, V lost 6 bases, and 11 bases had no gene match. The CDR3 is CASSRGTGGGDTQYF. The CDR3, as DNA: TGTGCCAGCAGTCGGGGGACAGGAGGGGGGGATACGCAGTATTTT.

This clonotype was seen a handful of times. The chain uses TRBV28 and TRBJ1-4; D not resolved. Germline CDR1 is MDHEN and CDR2 is SYDVKM. This CDR3 region has 16 residues. Trimming pared 4 bases from V and 0 bases from J, leaving 12 bases between. This CDR3 is CASSSYRGATNEKLFF. The DNA of the CDR3 is TGTGCCAGCAGTTCCTATCGGGGAGCAACTAATGAAAAACTGTTTTTT.

The V and J genes are TRBV9 and TRBJ2-3; D is possibly TRBD2 (7 bases). Germline lookup yields CDR1 SGDLS and CDR2 YYNGEE. The CDR3 sequence is 15 residues long. The V end was cut by 6 bases, the J end by 1 base, with 15 bases between. The CDR3 sequence: CASTPGGGRTDTQYF. The CDR3, as DNA: TGTGCCAGCACTCCTGGGGGGGGGCGCACAGATACGCAGTATTTT.

The chain recombines TRBV29-1 with TRBJ1-2, with unresolved D. Germline V CDR1 and CDR2: SQVTM, ANQGSEA. V was clipped by 2 bases and J by 5 bases, with 15 bases between them. This CDR3 spans 14 amino acids. CDR3 nucleotides: TGCAGCGTTGAATTCCCTTTTTCGAGTTATGGCTACACCTTC. Translating it yields CSVEFPFSSYGYTF.

As for this clonotype: This may stem from a read error, because a much larger clone lies one nucleotide away. The chain couples TRBV6-2 or TRBV6-3 to TRBJ2-5; 10 bases agree with TRBD2. CDR1 is MNHEY, CDR2 SVGEGT, per germline. The trim removed 9 bases at V and 5 bases at J, leaving 9 bases unmatched. This CDR3 is built from 14 residues. The CDR3 DNA reads as TGTGCCAGACGCCCTAGCGGGAGCGGTGAGACCCAGTACTTC. Encoded protein: CARRPSGSGETQYF.

This clonotype was seen a few times. The V call is TRBV9, the J call TRBJ1-2, with a tentative D call TRBD1 (6 bases). Germline CDR1 and CDR2: SGDLS and YYNGEE. The CDR3 has 17 residues. Trimming removed 3 bases from V and 0 bases from J, with 18 bases in between. CDR3: CASSADSAFYSNYGYTF. The CDR3 coding sequence is TGTGCCAGCAGCGCGGACAGCGCTTTTTACTCTAACTATGGCTACACCTTC.

Regarding this clonotype: One junction end does not reproduce the germline sequence, and a read error may be involved. The chain recombines TRBV7-7 with TRBJ2-2; 7 bases match TRBD1. The V gene's germline CDR1 is SSHAT and CDR2 FNYEAQ (reference sequence). There are 14 residues in the CDR3. The CDR3 DNA is TGTGCTAGCAGCCCCCGACAGGGTCCCGGGGAGCTGTTTTTT. Encoded protein: CASSPRQGPGELFF.

This clonotype was seen more than once but under ten times. The DNA of the CDR3 is TGTGCCAGCAGTCGGACAGGACTCTCTGGGGCCAACGTCCTGACTTTC. Translating it yields CASSRTGLSGANVLTF. The V and J genes are TRBV28 and TRBJ2-6; 7 nucleotides agree with TRBD1. CDR1 MDHEN and CDR2 SYDVKM come from the germline V gene. The ends lost 5 bases at V and 0 bases at J; junction bases unmatched: 4. The CDR3 is made up of 16 amino acids. The full variable domain, in which reference TRBV28 and TRBJ2-6 provide the parts outside the CDR3, is DVKVTQSSRYLVKRTGEKVFLECVQDMDHENMFWYRQDPGLGLRLIYFSYDVKMKEKGDIPEGYSVSREKKERFSLILESASTNQTSMYLCASSRTGLSGANVLTFGAGSRLTVL.

The table lists this clonotype with many counts. The chain links TRBV27 to TRBJ2-1, with a tentative D call TRBD2 (6 bases). V lost 7 bases and J 10 bases, leaving 23 bases between the germline ends. CDR3 length equals 15 residues. CDR1 and CDR2 from the germline V gene are MNHEY and SMNVEV (reference sequence). The DNA of the CDR3 is TGTGCCAGCACCCCCTCGAGGGAGGAACTTCGGGAGCAGTTCTTC. This codes for CASTPSREELREQFF.

This clonotype occurred a few times. The chain has TRBV29-1 and TRBJ2-5, with D possibly matching TRBD1 (5 bases). Per the germline V gene, CDR1 is SQVTM and CDR2 is ANQGSEA. This CDR3 comprises 16 residues. Trimming removed 1 base from V and 5 bases from J, with 20 bases in between. The CDR3 spells CSVEGGGAGPQETQYF. The CDR3 DNA reads TGCAGCGTTGAAGGGGGCGGAGCCGGCCCCCAGGAGACCCAGTACTTC.

This chain links TRBV19 with TRBJ1-5; tentative D call: TRBD1 (5 bases). Germline CDR1 LNHDA, CDR2 SQIVND (reference sequence). The V and J ends lost 1 base and 6 bases respectively, with 16 bases between them. This CDR3 region has 16 residues. CDR3: CASSIGNRQSSQPQHF. The DNA of the CDR3 is TGTGCCAGTAGTATAGGGAACCGACAGTCTAGTCAGCCCCAGCATTTT.

At least ten counts were recorded for this clonotype. This chain uses TRBV30 with TRBJ2-1; TRBD2 is a possible D gene (6 bases). V was trimmed by 3 bases and J by 8 bases, leaving 14 bases between them. Germline V gene data show CDR1 as GTSNPN and CDR2 as SVGIG (reference sequence). This CDR3 is 13 amino acids long. CDR3 sequence reads: CAWRPRGTYEQFF. The CDR3 DNA reads TGTGCCTGGAGACCCCGGGGGACCTATGAGCAGTTCTTC.

This clonotype was counted at least ten times. The genes are TRBV3-1 and TRBJ2-3; no clear D. The germline V and J ends were trimmed by 0 bases and 0 bases, with 4 bases remaining between them. This CDR3 spans 14 amino acids. Germline V gene lookup returns CDR1 LGHDT and CDR2 YNNKEL (reference sequence). The chain's CDR3 is CASSQDTSTDTQYF. CDR3 in DNA: TGTGCCAGCAGCCAAGACACTAGCACAGATACGCAGTATTTT.

This clonotype was counted only a few times. Written as DNA, the CDR3 is TGCAGTGCTAACCCTGGGGCCGACACTGAAGCTTTCTTT. Amino acid sequence: CSANPGADTEAFF. The genes are TRBV20-1 and TRBJ1-1; a weak D match, TRBD1 (5 bases). There are 13 residues in the CDR3. Germline CDR1 and CDR2: DFQATT and SNEGSKA (reference sequence). V lost 4 bases, J lost 3 bases, and 12 bases lay in between.

This clonotype was seen at least ten times. The chain is built from TRBV6-6 and TRBJ1-3; D not resolved. Germline V gene sequence: CDR1 MNHNY, CDR2 SVGAGI (reference sequence). The germline V and J ends were trimmed by 0 bases and 0 bases, with 9 bases remaining between them. This CDR3 comprises 16 residues. This chain's CDR3 is CASSYSAVGSGNTIYF. The CDR3 nucleotides are TGTGCCAGCAGTTACTCGGCCGTGGGCTCTGGAAACACCATATATTTT.

This clonotype was counted ten times or more. The chain combines TRBV7-9 with TRBJ2-2; TRBD2 aligns across 7 bases. The CDR3 runs 18 residues. The trim removed 5 bases at V and 1 base at J, leaving 13 bases unmatched. CDR1 SEHNR and CDR2 FQNEAQ come from the germline V gene (reference sequence). The CDR3 region is CASSASSSGYKNTGELFF. In DNA form, the CDR3 reads TGTGCCAGCAGCGCCTCTTCTAGCGGCTATAAGAACACCGGGGAGCTGTTTTTT.

This clonotype was detected a few times. The chain recombines TRBV7-6 with TRBJ2-3; weak D call: TRBD1 (8 bases). This CDR3 is 14 amino acids long. In germline, CDR1 is SGHVS, CDR2 FNYEAQ. V lost 5 bases to trimming and J lost 4 bases, with 13 bases between them. In DNA, the CDR3 is TGTGCCAGCAGCCGACAGGGGAGGGCAGATACGCAGTATTTT. The encoded protein is CASSRQGRADTQYF.

The V and J genes are TRBV6-2 or TRBV6-3 and TRBJ2-7; 7 nucleotides match TRBD1. Germline CDR1 MNHEY, CDR2 SVGEGT. J lost 4 bases, V lost 5 bases, and 8 bases had no gene match. The CDR3 is made up of 14 amino acids. The CDR3 loop reads CASSETGSVYEQYF. The CDR3 DNA sequence: TGTGCCAGCAGTGAGACAGGGTCAGTGTACGAGCAGTACTTC.

In this sample, this clonotype turned up many times. The chain employs TRBV18 and TRBJ1-4; maybe TRBD1 (5 bases). Germline V gene sequence: CDR1 KGHSH, CDR2 LQKENI. V was pared by 2 bases and J by 5 bases, with 12 bases between. The CDR3 loop spans 15 amino acids. CDR3 nucleotides: TGTGCCAGCTCACCAGGTGCAGGGCGAAATGAAAAACTGTTTTTT. Its protein product is CASSPGAGRNEKLFF. Combining the CDR3 with reference TRBV18 and TRBJ1-4 gives the whole variable domain NAGVMQNPRHLVRRRGQEARLRCSPMKGHSHVYWYRQLPEEGLKFMVYLQKENIIDESGMPKERFSAEFPKEGPSILRIQQVVRGDSAAYFCASSPGAGRNEKLFFGSGTQLSVL.

Details on this clonotype: A read error may account for a junction end that differs from germline. The rearrangement links TRBV7-9 to TRBJ2-1; D remains ambiguous. This CDR3 is built from 15 residues. CDR1 is SEHNR and CDR2 is FQNEAQ in the germline V gene (reference sequence). CDR3 amino acids: CASSLRGQSYNEQLF. In DNA form, the CDR3 reads TGTGCCAGCAGCTTACGAGGCCAGTCCTACAATGAGCAGCTCTTC.

V gene TRBV20-1 combines with J gene TRBJ1-5; D is perhaps TRBD1 (6 bases). Germline V gene lookup returns CDR1 DFQATT and CDR2 SNEGSKA (reference sequence). The CDR3 runs to 14 residues. Trimming removed 5 bases at V and 2 bases at J, with 13 bases between. In DNA form, the CDR3 reads TGCAGTGCTCTGGAGGGGGGTGGCAATCAGCCCCAGCATTTT. It specifies CSALEGGGNQPQHF.

A remark on this clonotype: A read error likely explains this, since a far larger clone differs by one base. The chain couples TRBV11-1 to TRBJ2-1; 8 bases match TRBD2. The CDR3 covers 12 residues. The J segment lost 15 bases and the V segment lost 2 bases, leaving 6 bases of the junction unmatched. CDR1 is SGHAT and CDR2 is FQDESV in the germline V gene (reference sequence). DNA of the CDR3: TGTGCCAGCAGCTTATTTCGGGAGGGACCGTTCTTC. Protein: CASSLFREGPFF. Full variable domain (remainder filled in from reference TRBV11-1 and TRBJ2-1): EAEVAQSPRYKITEKSQAVAFWCDPISGHATLYWYRQILGQGPELLVQFQDESVVDDSQLPKDRFSAERLKGVDSTLKIQPAELGDSAMYLCASSLFREGPFFGPGTRLTVL.

Concerning this clonotype: A read error may explain this, as a much larger clone is one base away. This chain uses TRBV18 with TRBJ2-5; 8 bases map to TRBD2. CDR1 and CDR2 from the germline V gene are KGHSH and LQKENI. CDR3 length equals 15 residues. The J segment lost 11 bases and the V segment lost 3 bases, leaving 14 bases of the junction unmatched. The CDR3 reads CASSPSGSAYNEQYF. The DNA for the CDR3 is TGTGCCAGCTCACCGAGCGGGAGCGCCTACAATGAGCAGTACTTC.

This clonotype was counted many times. The chain links TRBV6-5 to TRBJ2-3, with D tentatively TRBD1 or TRBD2 (5 bases each). V lost 0 bases and J 1 base, leaving 11 bases between the germline ends. CDR1 is MNHEY, CDR2 SVGAGI, per germline. This CDR3 has 16 residues. The CDR3 sequence is CASSYSGLAGTDTQYF. The CDR3 DNA reads TGTGCCAGCAGTTACTCGGGGCTAGCTGGCACAGATACGCAGTATTTT.

This clonotype was detected only once. The J gene is TRBJ1-2, the V gene TRBV19; possibly TRBD1 for D (5 bases). V lost 3 bases and J 8 bases, leaving 22 bases between the germline ends. Germline CDR1 LNHDA, CDR2 SQIVND (reference sequence). The CDR3 loop spans 16 amino acids. CDR3 protein: CASSIILARQEGGYTF. The CDR3 nucleotides read TGTGCCAGTAGTATCATTCTTGCCAGACAAGAGGGGGGCTACACCTTC.